This T cell receptor (beta chain) comes out of a study of cytomegalovirus exposure and HLA in healthy donors. General study results and limits: Cytomegalovirus status, reportedly, was diagnosed with high specificity and sensitivity by the classifier. Overall, roughly 150 TCR beta chains were annotated as cytomegalovirus-associated.

The PCR made use of 60 Vbeta and 13 Jbeta primers. How the authors handled the data: Unique TCR beta chains totaled about 78 million in a later count, with roughly 11 million of them shared. Profiled with immunoSEQ multiplex PCR; TCRdb holds only in-frame clones, not every one. Clonal size and the V and J genes are those of that table, whereas D and trimming came from the DNA. The sample consists of 90,000 to 120,000 clones, 50% to 65% of them appearing once. About this clone: Its antigen remains unidentified.

The CDR3 has 16 amino acids. Trimming removed 8 bases at V and 0 bases at J, with 17 bases between. Germline CDR1 is SGHAT and CDR2 is FQNNGV. The clonotype originates from a man in his thirties or forties in good health and CMV-seropositive. V and J are TRBV11-2 and TRBJ2-4, with a weak D call TRBD1 (6 bases). Sequenced input: PBMCs. This chain's CDR3 is CASWATGRPAKNIQYF. DNA for the CDR3: TGTGCCAGCTGGGCGACAGGTCGTCCAGCCAAAAACATTCAGTACTTC. Together with reference TRBV11-2 and TRBJ2-4, the CDR3 gives the full variable domain: EAGVAQSPRYKIIEKRQSVAFWCNPISGHATLYWYQQILGQGPKLLIQFQNNGVVDDSQLPKDRFSAERLKGVDSTLKIQPAKLEDSAVYLCASWATGRPAKNIQYFGAGTRLSVL.